This T cell receptor beta chain derives from a study of cytomegalovirus exposure and HLA in healthy donors. As for this clone: What it binds is not known.

Broader study findings: Subsequent analysis of the approximately 110 validation repertoires found a tendency for first-cohort TCR clusters to co-occur. Overall, under 200 TCR beta chains were annotated as cytomegalovirus-associated.

Sequencing was performed with immunoSEQ multiplex PCR; in TCRdb, only in-frame clones are kept and a portion is missing. Of some 230,000 clones in the sample, 75% to 95% were seen once. Separate from the roughly 730-subject first cohort, the 120-subject validation cohort was the one that the donors belonged to. Trimming took 4 bases from V and 2 from J, leaving 3 bases between them. Germline V gene sequence: CDR1 SQVTM, CDR2 ANQGSEA. The CDR3 has 12 residues. This receptor was taken from a woman aged 18-29 years in good health and CMV-seronegative. The chain has TRBV29-1 and TRBJ2-6, with D unresolved. The material sequenced was PBMCs. CDR3 residues: CSVVTGANVLTF. The CDR3 region has the DNA TGCAGCGTTGTTACTGGGGCCAACGTCCTGACTTTC.